Shown below are 10 T cell receptor beta chains from a single sample sequenced in a study of cytomegalovirus exposure and HLA in healthy donors. The study ran its PCR with 60 Vbeta and 13 Jbeta primers. Sequencing used immunoSEQ multiplex PCR; TCRdb keeps in-frame clones, though not all of them. The sample totals about 43,000 clones. Sequenced sample: PBMCs. These receptor sequences come from a woman in her 30s in good health and CMV-seronegative.

The chain carries TRBV11-2 and TRBJ2-7; tentatively, D is TRBD2 (7 bases). Germline loops: CDR1 SGHAT, CDR2 FQNNGV. V lost 6 bases and J lost 0, with 18 bases in between. The CDR3 length is 16 residues. CDR3 DNA sequence: TGTGCCAGCAGTTATAAGGGGGGGCACAGCTCCTACGAGCAGTACTTC. It specifies CASSYKGGHSSYEQYF.

The V call is TRBV7-6, the J call TRBJ1-1, with unresolved D. V lost 5 bases to trimming and J lost 1 base, with 14 bases between them. Per germline, CDR1 SGHVS and CDR2 FNYEAQ. The CDR3 spans 15 residues. CDR3 protein: CASSPRHMTNTEAFF. The CDR3 nucleotides are TGTGCCAGCAGCCCGCGACATATGACGAACACTGAAGCTTTCTTT.

This chain uses TRBV25-1 with TRBJ2-1; the match to TRBD2 covers 11 bases. In germline, CDR1 is MGHDK, CDR2 SYGVNS. The CDR3 totals 13 residues. Trimming removed 10 bases from V and 9 bases from J; junction bases left unmatched: 8. The CDR3 loop is CATALAGAPEQFF. The CDR3, as DNA: TGTGCCACGGCACTAGCGGGAGCTCCTGAGCAGTTCTTC.

The chain carries TRBV2 and TRBJ1-2, with D uncertain. V was clipped by 9 bases and J by 8 bases, with 10 bases between them. CDR3 size: 10 residues. Germline CDR1 SNHLY, CDR2 FYNNEI. The CDR3 DNA sequence: TGTGCCAGAGGGCCGGGGGGCTACACCTTC. Its translation is CARGPGGYTF. Combining the CDR3 with reference TRBV2 and TRBJ1-2 gives the whole variable domain EPEVTQTPSHQVTQMGQEVILRCVPISNHLYFYWYRQILGQKVEFLVSFYNNEISEKSEIFDDQFSVERPDGSNFTLKIRSTKLEDSAMYFCARGPGGYTFGSGTRLTVV.

The genes are TRBV11-3 and TRBJ2-7; 15 bases align to TRBD2. This CDR3 has 15 residues. V lost 5 bases and J lost 7; bases outside the gene matches: 6. The germline V gene encodes CDR1 SGHNT and CDR2 YENEEA. The CDR3 region is CASSPPGLAGGEQYF. For the CDR3, the DNA is TGTGCCAGCAGCCCTCCGGGACTAGCGGGAGGAGAGCAGTACTTC. Full variable domain (remainder filled in from reference TRBV11-3 and TRBJ2-7): EAGVVQSPRYKIIEKKQPVAFWCNPISGHNTLYWYLQNLGQGPELLIRYENEEAVDDSQLPKDRFSAERLKGVDSTLKIQPAELGDSAVYLCASSPPGLAGGEQYFGPGTRLTVT.

The CDR3 spells CASSFSVSGRPRETQYF. The CDR3 region has the DNA TGTGCCAGCAGTTTTTCGGTTAGCGGGAGGCCCCGAGAGACCCAGTACTTC. The rearrangement joins TRBV28 to TRBJ2-5, with 10 bases identical to TRBD2. This CDR3 comprises 17 residues. Germline-derived CDR1 and CDR2 are MDHEN and SYDVKM. The junction had 11 bases not matched to a gene; V was cut back by 3 bases and J by 4 bases. Supplemented by reference TRBV28 and TRBJ2-5, the full variable domain reads DVKVTQSSRYLVKRTGEKVFLECVQDMDHENMFWYRQDPGLGLRLIYFSYDVKMKEKGDIPEGYSVSREKKERFSLILESASTNQTSMYLCASSFSVSGRPRETQYFGPGTRLLVL.

The chain is built from TRBV6-1 and TRBJ2-7, with TRBD1 matching over 8 bases. Germline V gene data show CDR1 as MNHNS and CDR2 as SASEGT. J gave up 1 base and V 4 bases, and 6 bases lay outside the gene matches. This CDR3 region has 15 residues. CDR3 coding DNA: TGTGCCAGCAGTGCAAGGACAGGGAGGTCCTACGAGCAGTACTTC. Its translation is CASSARTGRSYEQYF.

The rearrangement joins TRBV5-6 to TRBJ1-1; 9 bases fit TRBD1. V lost 4 bases to trimming and J lost 6 bases; unmatched junction nucleotides: 4. Per the germline V gene, CDR1 is SGHDT and CDR2 is YYEEEE. The length of the CDR3 is 13 residues. The CDR3 reads CASSRDRAAEAFF. The CDR3 bases are TGTGCCAGCAGCAGGGACAGGGCGGCTGAAGCTTTCTTT.

The chain combines TRBV5-1 with TRBJ1-1, with 11 bases identical to TRBD1. This CDR3 is 15 amino acids long. Germline values: CDR1 SGHRS, CDR2 YFSETQ. The V and J ends lost 6 bases and 5 bases, in that order; junction bases with no gene match: 9. The CDR3, as DNA: TGCGCCAGCATTGATCAAGGGACAGGGGGGACTGAAGCTTTCTTT. This codes for CASIDQGTGGTEAFF. Filled out from reference TRBV5-1 and TRBJ1-1, the complete variable domain reads KAGVTQTPRYLIKTRGQQVTLSCSPISGHRSVSWYQQTPGQGLQFLFEYFSETQRNKGNFPGRFSGRQFSNSRSEMNVSTLELGDSALYLCASIDQGTGGTEAFFGQGTRLTVV.

The chain employs TRBV7-3 and TRBJ2-1; D possibly corresponds to TRBD2 (5 bases). Trimming removed 5 bases at V and 9 bases at J, with 17 bases between. CDR1 is SGHTA, CDR2 FQGTGA, per germline. The CDR3 runs 14 residues. The CDR3 DNA reads as TGTGCCAGCAGCGGGCATCGGGATTCGGGTGAGCAGTTCTTC. This gives the protein CASSGHRDSGEQFF.